This T cell receptor (beta chain) was observed in a study of blood T cells in healthy people across ages. This clonotype was counted between two and nine times. No antigen is known for it. Trimming shortened V by 0 bases and J by 6 bases, and 12 bases separated the two germline ends. Germline V gene lookup returns CDR1 LNHNV and CDR2 YYDKDF (reference sequence). The CDR3 spans 14 residues. A second roughly 6 to 11 cycle PCR used barcoded and J-beta primers. Through a template-switch adaptor with 12 random nucleotides, each cDNA molecule received a tag. Each CDR3 protein gets one entry after TCRdb re-called the 5' RACE reads with MiXCR. The sample has over 450,000 distinct CDR3 sequences; approximately 25% are singletons. Regarding the study as a whole: Long-lived and aged donors differed, with more naive CD4+ cells and higher diversity in the long-lived.

Healthy Caucasians from Russia aged about 6 to 100 served as donors. Each donor had around 10 milliliters of peripheral blood drawn. The sample was also linked to a second study, of T cells of mothers and their children.

The receptor was derived from a boy between 5 and 17 years old in good health. This chain uses TRBV15 with TRBJ2-7; maybe TRBD1 (6 bases). Input material: blood. CDR3 residues: CATSRDRGQSEQYF. The DNA of the CDR3 is TGTGCCACCAGCAGAGATCGAGGACAGTCCGAGCAGTACTTC. Complete variable domain (other parts from reference TRBV15 and TRBJ2-7): DAMVIQNPRYQVTQFGKPVTLSCSQTLNHNVMYWYQQKSSQAPKLLFHYYDKDFNNEADTPDNFQSRRPNTSFCFLDIRSPGLGDTAMYLCATSRDRGQSEQYFGPGTRLTVT.